This T cell receptor beta chain was captured in a study of cytomegalovirus exposure and HLA in healthy donors. Of note for this clone: Its target is not known.

PCR employed 60 Vbeta and 13 Jbeta primers. Libraries were prepared by immunoSEQ multiplex PCR; TCRdb keeps only in-frame clonotypes and omits some of them. The table has 100,000 to 150,000 clones, approximately 10% seen once. Study outcomes and limitations: Upon later analysis, TCR association rates were observed to vary by HLA locus, being highest for DRB1 and lowest for HLA-C. TCR beta V segments were, for the most part, productive about 87% or about 30% of the time in an earlier analysis.

Trimming took 1 base from V and 5 from J, leaving 8 bases between them. Germline values: CDR1 MDHEN, CDR2 SYDVKM. The CDR3 is 13 residues long. This TCR was recovered from a young woman in good health and CMV-seropositive. The genes are TRBV28 and TRBJ1-2; D gene uncertain. Material: PBMCs. In DNA, the CDR3 is TGTGCCAGCAGTTTATACCGGGATTATGGCTACACCTTC. Protein: CASSLYRDYGYTF.